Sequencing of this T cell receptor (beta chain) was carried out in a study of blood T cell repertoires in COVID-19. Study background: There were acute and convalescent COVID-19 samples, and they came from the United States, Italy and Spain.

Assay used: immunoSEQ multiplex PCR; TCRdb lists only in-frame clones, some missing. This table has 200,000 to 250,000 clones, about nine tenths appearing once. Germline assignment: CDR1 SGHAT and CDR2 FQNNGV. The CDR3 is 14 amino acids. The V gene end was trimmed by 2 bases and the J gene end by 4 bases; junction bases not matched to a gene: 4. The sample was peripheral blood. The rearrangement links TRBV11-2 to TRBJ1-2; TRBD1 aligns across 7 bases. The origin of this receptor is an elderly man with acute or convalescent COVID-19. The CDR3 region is CASSLSTGPYGYTF. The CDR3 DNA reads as TGTGCCAGCAGCTTATCGACAGGGCCCTATGGCTACACCTTC.